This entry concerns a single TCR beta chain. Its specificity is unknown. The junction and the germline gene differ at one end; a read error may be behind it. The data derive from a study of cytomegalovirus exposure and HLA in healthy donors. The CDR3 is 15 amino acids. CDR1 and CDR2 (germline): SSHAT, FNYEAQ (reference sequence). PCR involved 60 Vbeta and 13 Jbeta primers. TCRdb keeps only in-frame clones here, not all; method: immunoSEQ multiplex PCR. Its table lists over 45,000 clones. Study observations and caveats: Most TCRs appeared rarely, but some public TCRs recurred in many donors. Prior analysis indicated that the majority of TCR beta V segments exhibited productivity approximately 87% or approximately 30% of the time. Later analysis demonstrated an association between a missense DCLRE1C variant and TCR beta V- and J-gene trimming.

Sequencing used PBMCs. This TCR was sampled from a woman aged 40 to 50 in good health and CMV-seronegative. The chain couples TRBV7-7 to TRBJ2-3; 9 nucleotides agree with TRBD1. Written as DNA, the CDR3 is TGTGCTAGCAGCTTGGGACAGGGATTCTCAGATACGCAGTATTTT. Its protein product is CASSLGQGFSDTQYF.